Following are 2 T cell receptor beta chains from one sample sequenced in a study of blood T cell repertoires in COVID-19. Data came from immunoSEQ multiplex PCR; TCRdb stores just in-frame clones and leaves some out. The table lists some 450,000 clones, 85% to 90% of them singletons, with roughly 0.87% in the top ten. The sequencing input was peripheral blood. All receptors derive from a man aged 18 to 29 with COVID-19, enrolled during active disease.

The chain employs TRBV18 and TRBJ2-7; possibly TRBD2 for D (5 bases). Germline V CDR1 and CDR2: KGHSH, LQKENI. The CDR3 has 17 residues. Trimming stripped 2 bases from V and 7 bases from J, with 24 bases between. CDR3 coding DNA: TGTGCCAGCTCACCAAGTGTTGGCGGGTTGGCTTCTGGGGAGCAGTACTTC. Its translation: CASSPSVGGLASGEQYF.

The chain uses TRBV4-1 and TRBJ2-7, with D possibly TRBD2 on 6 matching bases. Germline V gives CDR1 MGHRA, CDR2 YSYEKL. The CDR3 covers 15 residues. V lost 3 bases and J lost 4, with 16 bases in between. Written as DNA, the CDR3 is TGCGCCAGCAGCCATGGACCGGGGGACCAATACGAGCAGTACTTC. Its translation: CASSHGPGDQYEQYF.